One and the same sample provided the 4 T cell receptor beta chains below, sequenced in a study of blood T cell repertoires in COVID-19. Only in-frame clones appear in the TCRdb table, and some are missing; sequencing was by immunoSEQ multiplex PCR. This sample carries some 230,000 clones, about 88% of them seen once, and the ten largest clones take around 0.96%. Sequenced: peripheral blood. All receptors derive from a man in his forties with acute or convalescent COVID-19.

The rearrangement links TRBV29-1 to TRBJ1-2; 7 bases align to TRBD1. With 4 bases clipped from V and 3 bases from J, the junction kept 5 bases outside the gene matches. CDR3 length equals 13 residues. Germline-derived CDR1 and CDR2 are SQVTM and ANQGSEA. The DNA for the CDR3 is TGCAGCGTTGGAGGGGGCGCTGACTATGGCTACACCTTC. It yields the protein CSVGGGADYGYTF.

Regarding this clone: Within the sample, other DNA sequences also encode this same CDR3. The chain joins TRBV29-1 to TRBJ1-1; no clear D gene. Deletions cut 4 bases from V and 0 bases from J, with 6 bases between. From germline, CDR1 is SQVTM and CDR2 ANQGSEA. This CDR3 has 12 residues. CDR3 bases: TGCAGCGTTGGGCAGATGAACACTGAAGCTTTCTTT. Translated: CSVGQMNTEAFF.

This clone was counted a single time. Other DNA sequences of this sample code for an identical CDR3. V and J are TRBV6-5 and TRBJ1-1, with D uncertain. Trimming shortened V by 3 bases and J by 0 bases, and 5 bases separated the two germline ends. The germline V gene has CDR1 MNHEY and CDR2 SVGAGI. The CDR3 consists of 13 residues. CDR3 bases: TGTGCCAGCAGTTATTCAATGAACACTGAAGCTTTCTTT. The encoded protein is CASSYSMNTEAFF.

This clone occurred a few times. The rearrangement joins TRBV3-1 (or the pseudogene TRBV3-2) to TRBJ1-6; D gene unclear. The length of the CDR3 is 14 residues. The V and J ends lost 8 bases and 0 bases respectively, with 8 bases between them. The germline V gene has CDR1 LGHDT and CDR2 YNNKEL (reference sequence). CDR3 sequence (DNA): TGTGCCAGCGTGTCGAGCTCCTATAATTCACCCCTCCACTTT. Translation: CASVSSSYNSPLHF.